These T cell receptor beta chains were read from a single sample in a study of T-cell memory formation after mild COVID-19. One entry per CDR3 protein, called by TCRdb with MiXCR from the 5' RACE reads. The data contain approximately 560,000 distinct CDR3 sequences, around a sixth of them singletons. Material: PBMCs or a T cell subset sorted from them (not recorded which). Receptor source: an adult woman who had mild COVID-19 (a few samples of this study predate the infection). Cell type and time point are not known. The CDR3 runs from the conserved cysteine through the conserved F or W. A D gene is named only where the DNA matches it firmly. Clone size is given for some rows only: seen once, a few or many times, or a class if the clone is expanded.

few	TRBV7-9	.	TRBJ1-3	TGTGCCAGCAGCCAACAGGGAAACACCATATATTTT	CASSQQGNTIYF
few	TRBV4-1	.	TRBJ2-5	TGCGCCAGCAGCCATGGCACGGGGGGCCGAGAGACCCAGTACTTC	CASSHGTGGRETQYF
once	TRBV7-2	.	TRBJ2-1	TGTGCCAGCAGCTTAGATTGGGGGGGCGATGAGCAGTTCTTC	CASSLDWGGDEQFF
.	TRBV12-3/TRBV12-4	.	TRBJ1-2	TGTGCCAGCAGTTTAGAGGTTTCGGACTATGGCTACACCTTC	CASSLEVSDYGYTF
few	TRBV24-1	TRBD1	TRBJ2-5	TGTGCCACCAGTGCTCCGGGACAGGGGGCAGAGACCCAGTACTTC	CATSAPGQGAETQYF
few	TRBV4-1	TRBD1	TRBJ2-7	TGCGCCAGCAGCCAAGAGTTGACAGGGGCCTTATCCTACGAGCAGTACTTC	CASSQELTGALSYEQYF
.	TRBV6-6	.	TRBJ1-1	TGTGCCAGCGGGCGGGACCACTCTGAAGCTTTCTTT	CASGRDHSEAFF
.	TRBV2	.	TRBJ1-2	TGTGCCAGCAGTGAGTCGATGATGAAGGGGGTCCGTTATGGCTACACCTTC	CASSESMMKGVRYGYTF
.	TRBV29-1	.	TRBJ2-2	TGCAGCGTTGGGACCGCCGTAGGGGGGGAGCTGTTTTTT	CSVGTAVGGELFF
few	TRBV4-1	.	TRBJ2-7	TGCGCCAGCAGCCAAGATTCAGGGACCTCCTACGAGCAGTACTTC	CASSQDSGTSYEQYF
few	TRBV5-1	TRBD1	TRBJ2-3	TGCGCCAGCAGCCCCCGGGACAGGGATCCAGATACGCAGTATTTT	CASSPRDRDPDTQYF
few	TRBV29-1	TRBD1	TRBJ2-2	TGCAGCGTGCGGACAGGGGGGGTATTTGGGGAGCTGTTTTTT	CSVRTGGVFGELFF
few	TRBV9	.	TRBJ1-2	TGTGCCAGCAGCGTAGGTAAAGAAAAACGGTCGATCTATGGCTACACCTTC	CASSVGKEKRSIYGYTF
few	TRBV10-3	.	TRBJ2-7	TGTGCCATCAGTGGATGGGGGGACTCCTACGAGCAGTACTTC	CAISGWGDSYEQYF
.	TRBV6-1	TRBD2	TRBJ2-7	TGTGCCAGCAGTGAGTTCGGCGGGGGGGCGTGGGAGCAGTACTTC	CASSEFGGGAWEQYF
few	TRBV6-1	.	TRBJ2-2	TGTGCCAGCAGGCCGGGGCCATCCCAGGCCGGGGAGCTGTTTTTT	CASRPGPSQAGELFF
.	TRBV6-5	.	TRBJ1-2	TGTGCCAGCAGTTACTGGTCAGGGTCTGGCTACACCTTC	CASSYWSGSGYTF
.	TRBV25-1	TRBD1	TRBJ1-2	TGTGCCAGCAGTGACCTGGGGGACAGAGGCTATGGCTACACCTTC	CASSDLGDRGYGYTF
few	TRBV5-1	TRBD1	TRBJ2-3	TGCGCCAGCAGCTCGACAGGGGGTGTCACAGATACGCAGTATTTT	CASSSTGGVTDTQYF
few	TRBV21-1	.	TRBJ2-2	TGTGCCAGCAGCAAAGGGCAGCCGTTCACCGGGGAGCTGTTTTTT	CASSKGQPFTGELFF
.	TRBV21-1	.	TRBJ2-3	TGTGCCAGCAGACAGGGTGATGTGACAGATACGCAGTATTTT	CASRQGDVTDTQYF
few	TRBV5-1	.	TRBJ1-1	TGCGCCAGCAGCGAAACGAACACTGAAGCTTTCTTT	CASSETNTEAFF
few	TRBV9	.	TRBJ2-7	TGTGCCAGCAGCGTAGGGGACGGGGACGAGCAGTACTTC	CASSVGDGDEQYF
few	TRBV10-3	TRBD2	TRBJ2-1	TGTGCCATAGGGACTAGCGGGCCCTACAATGAGCAGTTCTTC	CAIGTSGPYNEQFF
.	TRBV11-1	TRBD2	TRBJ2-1	TGTGCCAGCAGCTTAGCCCTAGCGGGATCCCGTCGGTACAATGAGCAGTTCTTC	CASSLALAGSRRYNEQFF
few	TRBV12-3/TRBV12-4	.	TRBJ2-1	TGTGCCAGCAGATGGGTGGGCTCCTACAATGAGCAGTTCTTC	CASRWVGSYNEQFF
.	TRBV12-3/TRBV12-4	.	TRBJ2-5	TGTGCCAGCAGTCCCCGGTTGGAGGGGAGAGAGACCCAGTACTTC	CASSPRLEGRETQYF
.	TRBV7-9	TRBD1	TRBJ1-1	TGTGCCAGCAGCAAGTCGACAGGGGTGAACACTGAAGCTTTCTTT	CASSKSTGVNTEAFF
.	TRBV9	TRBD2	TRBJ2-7	TGTGCCAGCAGCGTAAGTCCAGGGAGGGACGAGCAGTACTTC	CASSVSPGRDEQYF